This T cell receptor (beta chain) was captured by sequencing in a study of CD8+ T cells in alopecia areata. Study in general: It was 6 to 18 months of tofacitinib, and then there were 6 months off drug. Regarding the study as a whole: Significant decreases in scalp clonality and expanded CD8+ clones followed tofacitinib treatment.

The sequencing template was cDNA reverse transcribed from extracted RNA. Assay used: immunoSEQ multiplex PCR; TCRdb lists only in-frame clones, some missing. The repertoire includes 200,000 to 250,000 clones, about three fifths of them detected once, and around 4.3% sits in the top ten. Described treatment: oral pan-JAK inhibitor, 5-10 mg twice daily. In alopecia areata patients, both lesional scalp punch biopsies and peripheral blood were collected. V was trimmed by 0 bases and J by 0 bases, leaving 8 bases between them. This CDR3 has 15 residues. Germline loops: CDR1 SGHRS, CDR2 YFSETQ. This clone was seen only a few times. As yet, its antigen is unknown.

V is TRBV5-1 and J is TRBJ2-3; possibly TRBD2 for D (5 bases). The receptor's source is a human donor with alopecia areata. The sample consisted of CD4+ T cells sorted from blood, taken at week 4, from a patient treated with tofacitinib. The chain's CDR3 is CASSLVTGSTDTQYF. CDR3 nucleotide sequence: TGCGCCAGCAGCTTGGTTACGGGGAGCACAGATACGCAGTATTTT. The variable domain in full, with the rest retrieved from reference TRBV5-1 and TRBJ2-3, is KAGVTQTPRYLIKTRGQQVTLSCSPISGHRSVSWYQQTPGQGLQFLFEYFSETQRNKGNFPGRFSGRQFSNSRSEMNVSTLELGDSALYLCASSLVTGSTDTQYFGPGTRLTVL.